The present TCR beta chain was sequenced within a study of response to subunit inactivated influenza vaccine. Study-wide points: There was a suggestion from the authors that each seasonal influenza vaccination recruits few new T cells.

As to this clonotype: What it recognizes is unknown.

Each CDR3 protein gets one entry after TCRdb re-called the RT-PCR reads with MiXCR. The sample includes more than 600,000 distinct CDR3 sequences, around 20% of them seen just once. Trimming took 5 bases from V and 0 from J, leaving 13 bases between them. CDR3 length: 15 residues. The germline CDR1 and CDR2 sequences are SGHVS and FNYEAQ. V gene TRBV7-6 combines with J gene TRBJ1-1; tentatively, D is TRBD1 (6 bases). The TCR originated in a man aged 45-65 years who received an inactivated influenza vaccine. Sequenced here: PBMCs from blood, sampled roughly 5 days after vaccination. CDR3 protein: CASSPEGGMNTEAFF. DNA of the CDR3: TGTGCCAGCAGCCCCGAAGGGGGAATGAACACTGAAGCTTTCTTT.